This entry lists 26 T cell receptor beta chains sequenced from one sample in a study of blood T cell repertoires in COVID-19. Libraries were prepared by immunoSEQ multiplex PCR; TCRdb keeps only in-frame clonotypes and omits some of them. In the table there are 60,000 to 75,000 clones, over 75% of which are singletons. The material sequenced was peripheral blood. The receptor source for this set is a man aged 50 or older with active COVID-19.

The chain joins TRBV28 to TRBJ2-2; 7 positions agree with TRBD2. The CDR3 consists of 15 residues. CDR1 MDHEN and CDR2 SYDVKM come from the germline V gene. V gave up 2 bases and J gave up 5 bases; unmatched junction bases: 5. The CDR3 protein is CASSLGGSRTGELFF. For the CDR3, the DNA is TGTGCCAGCAGTTTAGGCGGGAGCCGGACCGGGGAGCTGTTTTTT. The full variable domain, rest sourced from reference TRBV28 and TRBJ2-2, is DVKVTQSSRYLVKRTGEKVFLECVQDMDHENMFWYRQDPGLGLRLIYFSYDVKMKEKGDIPEGYSVSREKKERFSLILESASTNQTSMYLCASSLGGSRTGELFFGEGSRLTVL.

The J gene is TRBJ1-6, the V gene TRBV30, with TRBD1 identical over 10 bases. V lost 3 bases to trimming and J lost 6 bases; unmatched junction nucleotides: 5. The germline V gene encodes CDR1 GTSNPN and CDR2 SVGIG (reference sequence). The CDR3 consists of 15 residues. The CDR3 DNA reads TGTGCCTGGAGGCGGGACAGGGGCCCTAATTCACCCCTCCACTTT. Its translation: CAWRRDRGPNSPLHF. Using reference TRBV30 and TRBJ1-6 for the parts outside the CDR3, the full variable domain is SQTIHQWPATLVQPVGSPLSLECTVEGTSNPNLYWYRQAAGRGLQLLFYSVGIGQISSEVPQNLSASRPQDRQFILSSKKLLLSDSGFYLCAWRRDRGPNSPLHFGNGTRLTVT.

The chain recombines TRBV7-3 with TRBJ2-1; D is perhaps TRBD2 (7 bases). V dropped 5 bases and J dropped 6 bases, with 11 bases sitting between them. The CDR3 has 13 residues. Germline-derived CDR1 and CDR2 are SGHTA and FQGTGA. The DNA of the CDR3 is TGTGCCAGCAGCGGGGGGGCTGGCAATGAGCAGTTCTTC. It is translated as CASSGGAGNEQFF.

The genes are TRBV30 and TRBJ1-4; D may be TRBD1 (5 bases). The ends were cut back, 0 bases at V and 1 base at J, with 12 bases in the middle. Germline assignment: CDR1 GTSNPN and CDR2 SVGIG (reference sequence). This CDR3 region has 16 residues. CDR3 amino acids: CAWSVAGRLTNEKLFF. CDR3 nucleotides: TGTGCCTGGAGTGTAGCAGGGAGGTTAACTAATGAAAAACTGTTTTTT.

This clone was recorded once. The rearrangement links TRBV6-5 to TRBJ2-7; 7 bases map to TRBD2. The CDR3 has 12 residues. Looked up from germline, CDR1 is MNHEY and CDR2 is SVGAGI. With 4 bases clipped from V and 6 bases from J, the junction kept 3 bases outside the gene matches. CDR3 bases: TGTGCCAGCAGTTTCTCTAGCGGCGAGCAGTACTTC. It specifies CASSFSSGEQYF.

The V and J genes are TRBV7-2 and TRBJ2-3; D unresolved. Deletions cut 1 base from V and 0 bases from J, with 8 bases between. Germline loops: CDR1 SGHTA, CDR2 FQGNSA. The CDR3 length is 15 residues. DNA for the CDR3: TGTGCCAGCAGCTTAGTCTGGCAGAGCACAGATACGCAGTATTTT. This encodes CASSLVWQSTDTQYF.

V is TRBV10-3 and J is TRBJ1-1; 10 bases line up with TRBD1. CDR1 and CDR2 from the germline V gene are ENHRY and SYGVKD. This CDR3 spans 13 amino acids. The J segment lost 1 base and the V segment lost 11 bases, leaving 4 bases of the junction unmatched. In DNA, the CDR3 is TGTGCCTCCCGGGACAGGGGGAACACTGAAGCTTTCTTT. Translation gives CASRDRGNTEAFF.

The rearrangement joins TRBV27 to TRBJ2-1, with 9 positions matching TRBD2. The V segment lost 6 bases and the J segment 1 base; nucleotides outside the gene matches: 13. In germline, CDR1 is MNHEY, CDR2 SMNVEV (reference sequence). This CDR3 region has 18 residues. Here the CDR3 DNA reads TGTGCCAGCAGCCCTGGGGCGGGAGGGCCCTCGTCCTACAATGAGCAGTTCTTC. Residues: CASSPGAGGPSSYNEQFF.

CDR3: CASSELPGAFSDTQYF. The CDR3, as DNA: TGTGCCAGCAGTGAACTTCCAGGGGCGTTCTCAGATACGCAGTATTTT. The chain employs TRBV2 and TRBJ2-3, with D possibly matching TRBD1 (6 bases). Between the trimmed V and J ends, which lost 2 bases and 4 bases, there was a span of 16 bases. The CDR3 loop spans 16 amino acids. CDR1 is SNHLY and CDR2 is FYNNEI in the germline V gene.

The chain has TRBV3-1 (or the pseudogene TRBV3-2) and TRBJ2-7; D is ambiguous. V dropped 0 bases and J dropped 3 bases, with 12 bases sitting between them. The length of the CDR3 is 15 residues. Looked up from germline, CDR1 is LGHDT and CDR2 is YNNKEL (reference sequence). The CDR3 spells CASSQEKHQFYEQYF. The DNA of the CDR3 is TGTGCCAGCAGCCAAGAAAAACACCAATTCTACGAGCAGTACTTC.

This chain links TRBV28 with TRBJ2-7; no reliable D call. Germline loops: CDR1 MDHEN, CDR2 SYDVKM. This CDR3 has 14 residues. Trimming shortened V by 2 bases and J by 4 bases, and 12 bases separated the two germline ends. Here the CDR3 reads CASSLVRHPYEQYF. The CDR3 DNA reads as TGTGCCAGCAGTTTAGTCCGACACCCATACGAGCAGTACTTC.

This clone was detected a few times. The chain employs TRBV19 and TRBJ1-1; 7 positions match TRBD1. The V gene's germline CDR1 is LNHDA and CDR2 SQIVND (reference sequence). Trimming at V came to 2 bases and at J to 3 bases, leaving 9 bases not matched to a gene. This CDR3 contains 16 residues. This CDR3 is CASSIYGQDAYTEAFF. Here the CDR3 DNA reads TGTGCCAGTAGTATATACGGACAGGATGCATACACTGAAGCTTTCTTT. Combining the CDR3 with reference TRBV19 and TRBJ1-1 gives the whole variable domain DGGITQSPKYLFRKEGQNVTLSCEQNLNHDAMYWYRQDPGQGLRLIYYSQIVNDFQKGDIAEGYSVSREKKESFPLTVTSAQKNPTAFYLCASSIYGQDAYTEAFFGQGTRLTVV.

The rearrangement uses TRBV25-1 and TRBJ2-5, with TRBD1 matching 10 bases. CDR3 length: 14 residues. CDR1 MGHDK and CDR2 SYGVNS come from the germline V gene. V shed 3 bases and J 5 bases; nucleotides not matched to a gene: 3. The CDR3 sequence is CASSETGGAETQYF. Written as DNA, the CDR3 is TGTGCCAGCAGTGAGACAGGGGGCGCGGAGACCCAGTACTTC.

The chain joins TRBV11-2 to TRBJ2-2; the D gene is possibly TRBD1 (5 bases). The CDR3 runs to 14 residues. The germline CDR1 and CDR2 sequences are SGHAT and FQNNGV. Trimming removed 5 bases at V and 8 bases at J, with 15 bases between. Written as DNA, the CDR3 is TGTGCCAGCAGCCAACAGGCCGGGTGGGGGGAGCTGTTTTTT. This sequence encodes CASSQQAGWGELFF.

This chain links TRBV6-5 with TRBJ1-6; TRBD1 matches 9 bases. The J segment lost 11 bases and the V segment lost 6 bases, leaving 8 bases of the junction unmatched. This CDR3 spans 14 amino acids. CDR1 and CDR2 from the germline V gene are MNHEY and SVGAGI. The CDR3 is CASRTGQGFAPLHF. The DNA of the CDR3 is TGTGCCAGCAGAACGGGACAGGGATTCGCACCCCTCCACTTT.

CDR3 in amino acids: CASSQAAGVHSPLHF. Written as DNA, the CDR3 is TGTGCCAGCAGCCAAGCGGCCGGGGTTCATTCACCCCTCCACTTT. This sequence joins TRBV14 and TRBJ1-6, with D unclear. The CDR3 contains 15 residues. Germline V gives CDR1 SGHDN, CDR2 FVKESK. V was trimmed by 1 base and J by 8 bases, leaving 12 bases between them.

V gene TRBV30 combines with J gene TRBJ1-5; TRBD1 might be the D (6 bases). Germline assignment: CDR1 GTSNPN and CDR2 SVGIG (reference sequence). The CDR3 loop spans 18 amino acids. Trimming took 1 base from V and 0 from J, leaving 19 bases between them. In DNA form, the CDR3 reads TGTGCCTGGAGTGCTACGCGTACCATACAGGGTAGCAATCAGCCCCAGCATTTT. Translated: CAWSATRTIQGSNQPQHF.

The V and J genes are TRBV6-5 and TRBJ1-2; a weak D match, TRBD1 (5 bases). V shed 0 bases and J shed 4 bases, with 9 bases lying between them. Germline V gene sequence: CDR1 MNHEY, CDR2 SVGAGI. The CDR3 runs 14 residues. DNA of the CDR3: TGTGCCAGCAGTTACTCGGGGCCCGGCTATGGCTACACCTTC. This codes for CASSYSGPGYGYTF.

V and J are TRBV2 and TRBJ1-4; D remains ambiguous. V lost 4 bases and J lost 5, with 5 bases in between. Germline CDR1 and CDR2: SNHLY and FYNNEI. The CDR3 runs to 12 residues. CDR3 DNA: TGTGCCAGCAGTGTCTCGAATGAAAAACTGTTTTTT. It encodes CASSVSNEKLFF.

V is TRBV6-2 or TRBV6-3 and J is TRBJ2-7; the match to TRBD2 covers 7 bases. From germline, CDR1 is MNHEY and CDR2 SVGEGT. This CDR3 comprises 15 residues. The V gene end was trimmed by 5 bases and the J gene end by 4 bases; junction bases not matched to a gene: 11. CDR3 sequence: CASSPPFGRAYEQYF. In DNA form, the CDR3 reads TGTGCCAGCAGTCCCCCCTTTGGGAGGGCGTACGAGCAGTACTTC.

The chain couples TRBV11-2 to TRBJ1-1; 7 bases agree with TRBD1. Germline CDR1 reads SGHAT; CDR2 reads FQNNGV. CDR3 size: 12 residues. Trimming cost V 5 bases and J 10 bases; bases outside gene matches: 7. The CDR3 is CASSTREGAAFF. DNA of the CDR3: TGTGCCAGCAGCACTCGGGAGGGGGCAGCTTTCTTT.

J is TRBJ2-2 and V is TRBV30, with a weak D call TRBD2 (6 bases). V lost 3 bases to trimming and J lost 5 bases, with 16 bases between them. This CDR3 has 15 residues. CDR1 and CDR2 from the germline V gene are GTSNPN and SVGIG (reference sequence). The CDR3 DNA reads TGTGCCTGGAGCGAACTGGGACTCCAAACCGGGGAGCTGTTTTTT. Its protein product is CAWSELGLQTGELFF. Full variable domain (outside the CDR3, taken from reference TRBV30 and TRBJ2-2): SQTIHQWPATLVQPVGSPLSLECTVEGTSNPNLYWYRQAAGRGLQLLFYSVGIGQISSEVPQNLSASRPQDRQFILSSKKLLLSDSGFYLCAWSELGLQTGELFFGEGSRLTVL.

This clone is classed as medium-sized. The gene calls are TRBV7-9 and TRBJ1-5; 8 bases map to TRBD1. Germline V CDR1 and CDR2: SEHNR, FQNEAQ (reference sequence). V dropped 5 bases and J dropped 7; count of bases not matched to a gene: 10. The CDR3 has 15 amino acids. In nucleotides, the CDR3 is TGTGCCAGCAGCCCCCACGGACAGGGCGGACAGCCCCAGCATTTT. Translation: CASSPHGQGGQPQHF.

The rearrangement uses TRBV7-3 and TRBJ1-2; the match to TRBD1 covers 7 bases. Germline values: CDR1 SGHTA, CDR2 FQGTGA. The V and J ends lost 8 bases and 3 bases, in that order; junction bases with no gene match: 0. The CDR3 is 11 amino acids. CDR3 in DNA: TGTGCCAGCGACAGGGACTATGGCTACACCTTC. Residues: CASDRDYGYTF.

The V and J genes are TRBV2 and TRBJ2-1; TRBD2 matches at 7 bases. This CDR3 region has 17 residues. Germline trimming cut 10 bases from V and 0 bases from J; bases unmatched to any gene: 15. CDR1 and CDR2 from the germline V gene are SNHLY and FYNNEI. CDR3 sequence: CATLDNPSGSSYNEQFF. In DNA form, the CDR3 reads TGTGCCACCTTGGACAACCCTAGCGGCAGCTCCTACAATGAGCAGTTCTTC.

This clone was detected only once. The J gene is TRBJ2-1, the V gene TRBV5-6; 7 bases map to TRBD2. The germline CDR1 and CDR2 sequences are SGHDT and YYEEEE. The CDR3 runs to 16 residues. V dropped 5 bases and J dropped 0; count of bases not matched to a gene: 8. CDR3 sequence (DNA): TGTGCCAGCAGAGGAGGGGAGGGGAGCTCCTACAATGAGCAGTTCTTC. Translation gives CASRGGEGSSYNEQFF.